Below, 30 T cell receptor beta chains from the same sample are listed, as sequenced in a study of cytomegalovirus exposure and HLA in healthy donors. This PCR relied on a set of 60 Vbeta primers and 13 Jbeta primers. Profiling relied on immunoSEQ multiplex PCR, and the TCRdb table lists in-frame clones only, not all of them. Here the sample spans over 150,000 clones, more than 60% being singletons. The sequenced sample was PBMCs. All receptors come from a woman in her forties or fifties in good health and CMV-seropositive.

On this clone: A junction boundary mismatches the germline segment, possibly from a read error. The V and J genes are TRBV23-1 and TRBJ1-1; tentatively, D is TRBD1 (6 bases). TRBV23-1 is an ORF for which the function is uncertain. This CDR3 is 17 amino acids long. The DNA for the CDR3 is TGCGCCAGCGGTCAAGCAGCAGGACAGACGATGAACACTGAAGCTTTCTTT. This sequence encodes CASGQAAGQTMNTEAFF.

The chain couples TRBV19 to TRBJ2-7, with 8 bases that match TRBD1. Germline CDR1 LNHDA, CDR2 SQIVND (reference sequence). Germline trimming cut 11 bases from V and 5 bases from J; bases unmatched to any gene: 8. This CDR3 has 12 residues. CDR3 amino acids: CAVQGAVDEQYF. The CDR3 DNA sequence: TGTGCCGTCCAGGGGGCGGTTGACGAGCAGTACTTC.

The gene calls are TRBV6-5 and TRBJ2-5; TRBD1 aligns across 8 bases. Per germline, CDR1 MNHEY and CDR2 SVGAGI. After removal of 10 bases from V and 3 bases from J, the junction contained 13 bases not matched to a gene. CDR3 length: 15 residues. The CDR3 DNA reads TGTGCCACCCTCCCCACAGGGGGTTCAGAAGAGACCCAGTACTTC. Amino acid sequence: CATLPTGGSEETQYF.

This chain connects TRBV28 to TRBJ2-6; no firm D call. The V gene lost 6 bases and the J gene lost 0 bases, with 6 bases spanning the gap. The CDR3 is 14 amino acids. Per germline, CDR1 MDHEN and CDR2 SYDVKM. The CDR3 DNA sequence: TGTGCCAGCAGGGTCAGCTCTGGGGCCAACGTCCTGACTTTC. Translation gives CASRVSSGANVLTF.

The chain is built from TRBV5-4 and TRBJ2-7; D is possibly TRBD2 (5 bases). Trimming left V 2 bases short and J 6 bases short, with 12 bases between. CDR3 length: 13 amino acids. The germline V gene encodes CDR1 SGHNT and CDR2 YYREEE (reference sequence). The CDR3, as DNA: TGTGCCAGCAGCTTCTCGGGAATCAGCGAGCAGTACTTC. Protein product: CASSFSGISEQYF.

The J gene is TRBJ1-1, the V gene TRBV4-2; no clear D. Per the germline V gene, CDR1 is LGHNA and CDR2 is YNFKEQ. V shed 0 bases and J shed 3 bases, with 11 bases lying between them. The CDR3 has 15 residues. The CDR3 here is CASSQDLYEHTEAFF. The CDR3 bases are TGTGCCAGCAGCCAAGATTTGTACGAGCACACTGAAGCTTTCTTT.

The chain employs TRBV5-1 and TRBJ2-7, with TRBD1 as a possible D gene (6 bases). This CDR3 spans 12 amino acids. The germline V and J ends were trimmed by 2 bases and 6 bases, with 9 bases remaining between them. CDR1 is SGHRS and CDR2 is YFSETQ in the germline V gene. In nucleotides, the CDR3 is TGCGCCAGCAGCTTACAGGGAAGCGAGCAGTACTTC. Translation: CASSLQGSEQYF. Variable domain in full (rest from reference TRBV5-1 and TRBJ2-7): KAGVTQTPRYLIKTRGQQVTLSCSPISGHRSVSWYQQTPGQGLQFLFEYFSETQRNKGNFPGRFSGRQFSNSRSEMNVSTLELGDSALYLCASSLQGSEQYFGPGTRLTVT.

V gene TRBV7-2 combines with J gene TRBJ1-2; D uncertain. Per germline, CDR1 SGHTA and CDR2 FQGNSA. V shed 3 bases and J shed 2 bases, with 16 bases lying between them. There are 16 residues in the CDR3. The DNA of the CDR3 is TGTGCCAGCAGCTTGAGTTACCCACCCCCAAACTATGGCTACACCTTC. Protein sequence: CASSLSYPPPNYGYTF. The whole variable domain, filled in from reference TRBV7-2 and TRBJ1-2, reads GAGVSQSPSNKVTEKGKDVELRCDPISGHTALYWYRQSLGQGLEFLIYFQGNSAPDKSGLPSDRFSAERTGGSVSTLTIQRTQQEDSAVYLCASSLSYPPPNYGYTFGSGTRLTVV.

V usage is TRBV2 and J usage is TRBJ1-1, with D possibly matching TRBD1 (6 bases). The CDR3 covers 17 residues. CDR1 is SNHLY, CDR2 FYNNEI, per germline. V was clipped by 3 bases and J by 1 base, with 18 bases between them. CDR3 sequence reads: CASSEGVWTVPNTEAFF. Here the CDR3 DNA reads TGTGCCAGCAGTGAGGGGGTCTGGACAGTGCCGAACACTGAAGCTTTCTTT. Full variable domain (remainder filled in from reference TRBV2 and TRBJ1-1): EPEVTQTPSHQVTQMGQEVILRCVPISNHLYFYWYRQILGQKVEFLVSFYNNEISEKSEIFDDQFSVERPDGSNFTLKIRSTKLEDSAMYFCASSEGVWTVPNTEAFFGQGTRLTVV.

This chain links TRBV28 with TRBJ2-4; TRBD1 might be the D (5 bases). Per germline, CDR1 MDHEN and CDR2 SYDVKM. Trimming removed 6 bases from V and 0 bases from J, with 9 bases in between. CDR3 length: 14 amino acids. The DNA of the CDR3 is TGTGCCAGCAGCCGACAGCTAGCCAAAAACATTCAGTACTTC. Protein sequence: CASSRQLAKNIQYF.

Only a few counts were recorded for this clone. This sequence joins TRBV7-8 and TRBJ1-2; 11 bases are shared with TRBD1. This CDR3 comprises 13 residues. The V gene end was trimmed by 3 bases and the J gene end by 8 bases; junction bases not matched to a gene: 2. Germline CDR1 and CDR2: SGHVS and FQNEAQ. The CDR3 nucleotides are TGTGCCAGCAGCTTCGGGACAGGGGGAGGCTACACCTTC. Translation gives CASSFGTGGGYTF.

The V call is TRBV21-1, the J call TRBJ2-7; the D call of TRBD2 is as the table states it, not checked on the DNA. TRBV21-1 is annotated as a pseudogene. This CDR3 spans 18 amino acids. This chain's CDR3 is CASSTLAGTSGLSYEQYF. CDR3 nucleotide sequence: TGTGCCAGCAGCACCCTCGCCGGAACTAGCGGCCTCTCCTACGAGCAGTACTTC.

The V gene is TRBV7-9, the J gene TRBJ2-5; 10 positions match TRBD2. Germline V gives CDR1 SEHNR, CDR2 FQNEAQ (reference sequence). This CDR3 spans 16 amino acids. The V and J ends lost 3 bases and 1 base, in that order; junction bases with no gene match: 5. The DNA of the CDR3 is TGTGCCAGCAGCTTTTCTAGCGGGAGACTCCAAGAGACCCAGTACTTC. Translation: CASSFSSGRLQETQYF. Full variable domain (remainder filled in from reference TRBV7-9 and TRBJ2-5): DTGVSQNPRHKITKRGQNVTFRCDPISEHNRLYWYRQTLGQGPEFLTYFQNEAQLEKSRLLSDRFSAERPKGSFSTLEIQRTEQGDSAMYLCASSFSSGRLQETQYFGPGTRLLVL.

The chain carries TRBV18 and TRBJ2-3; 7 bases match TRBD1. Germline CDR1 is KGHSH and CDR2 is LQKENI. This CDR3 comprises 12 residues. With 10 bases clipped from V and 6 bases from J, the junction kept 7 bases outside the gene matches. The CDR3 reads CATSQGVDTQYF. CDR3 in DNA: TGTGCCACATCGCAGGGGGTCGATACGCAGTATTTT. The variable domain in full, completed from reference TRBV18 and TRBJ2-3, reads NAGVMQNPRHLVRRRGQEARLRCSPMKGHSHVYWYRQLPEEGLKFMVYLQKENIIDESGMPKERFSAEFPKEGPSILRIQQVVRGDSAAYFCATSQGVDTQYFGPGTRLTVL.

The chain joins TRBV6-6 to TRBJ2-1; D is ambiguous. The length of the CDR3 is 11 residues. Germline V gene sequence: CDR1 MNHNY, CDR2 SVGAGI (reference sequence). Trimming shortened V by 5 bases and J by 7 bases, and 6 bases separated the two germline ends. The CDR3 is CASSNINEQFF. In DNA form, the CDR3 reads TGTGCCAGCAGTAATATAAATGAGCAGTTCTTC.

The chain joins TRBV19 to TRBJ1-3, with a tentative D call TRBD1 (5 bases). The CDR3 length is 14 residues. Trimming took off 7 bases at V and 0 bases at J, with 10 bases between the two ends. Germline lookup yields CDR1 LNHDA and CDR2 SQIVND (reference sequence). The CDR3 DNA sequence: TGTGCCAGTAAGGAGGGGTACTCTGGAAACACCATATATTTT. Its translation: CASKEGYSGNTIYF. The whole variable domain, remainder taken from reference TRBV19 and TRBJ1-3, is DGGITQSPKYLFRKEGQNVTLSCEQNLNHDAMYWYRQDPGQGLRLIYYSQIVNDFQKGDIAEGYSVSREKKESFPLTVTSAQKNPTAFYLCASKEGYSGNTIYFGEGSWLTVV.

This rearrangement joins TRBV7-2 to TRBJ2-5; D might be TRBD1 (6 bases). Germline CDR1 and CDR2: SGHTA and FQGNSA. V lost 5 bases and J lost 4, with 14 bases in between. The CDR3 is 14 residues long. The CDR3 region has the DNA TGTGCCAGCAGCCCTTCAGGGGTCGCAGAGACCCAGTACTTC. It encodes CASSPSGVAETQYF.

There are a few counts of this clone. The rearrangement joins TRBV2 to TRBJ2-7, with D maybe TRBD2 (5 bases). Germline CDR1 reads SNHLY; CDR2 reads FYNNEI. The V gene lost 2 bases and the J gene lost 2 bases, with 19 bases spanning the gap. This CDR3 comprises 17 residues. The CDR3 is CASSETGVGSKTYEQYF. The CDR3 nucleotides read TGTGCCAGCAGTGAAACCGGGGTCGGGTCTAAAACCTACGAGCAGTACTTC.

Details on this clone: One end of the junction varies from germline; a read error may be responsible. The V call is TRBV6-5, the J call TRBJ2-4; 7 nucleotides line up with TRBD1. Germline values: CDR1 MNHEY, CDR2 SVGAGI. This CDR3 is built from 13 residues. CDR3 DNA sequence: TGTGCCAGCGGTAGGGGGCCCAAAAACAGTCAGTACTTC. Its protein product is CASGRGPKNSQYF.

This chain uses TRBV4-2 with TRBJ2-1, with TRBD2 matching 14 bases. V shed 1 base, J shed 7 bases, and the junction held 6 bases outside the gene matches. Germline V gives CDR1 LGHNA, CDR2 YNFKEQ. This CDR3 has 17 residues. CDR3 in amino acids: CASSQAGTSGSENEQFF. The CDR3 nucleotides read TGTGCCAGCAGCCAAGCCGGGACTAGCGGGAGTGAAAATGAGCAGTTCTTC.

The rearrangement links TRBV19 to TRBJ1-1; a possible D gene is TRBD1 (5 bases). V was cut by 3 bases and J by 10 bases, with 21 bases left in between. Looked up from germline, CDR1 is LNHDA and CDR2 is SQIVND (reference sequence). The CDR3 runs 15 residues. This chain's CDR3 is CASSIWVVGARAAFF. The CDR3 coding sequence is TGTGCCAGTAGTATCTGGGTGGTAGGGGCCCGGGCAGCTTTCTTT.

V usage is TRBV10-3 and J usage is TRBJ1-1; no clear D gene. Germline V gene lookup returns CDR1 ENHRY and CDR2 SYGVKD. The length of the CDR3 is 15 residues. Trimming shortened V by 4 bases and J by 3 bases, and 15 bases separated the two germline ends. The CDR3 nucleotides read TGTGCCATCAGTGGTCAGAGTGGCGGGGACACTGAAGCTTTCTTT. It encodes CAISGQSGGDTEAFF.

The chain combines TRBV23-1 with TRBJ2-2; 9 nucleotides agree with TRBD1. TRBV23-1 is identified as an open reading frame with a role that is uncertain. This CDR3 contains 15 residues. V dropped 3 bases and J dropped 5; count of bases not matched to a gene: 4. The CDR3 here is CASSQRQGETGELFF. The CDR3 DNA follows: TGCGCCAGCAGTCAGAGACAGGGGGAGACCGGGGAGCTGTTTTTT.

V gene TRBV29-1 combines with J gene TRBJ1-1, with a possible D match to TRBD1 (6 bases). CDR3 length: 13 residues. Germline V gene data show CDR1 as SQVTM and CDR2 as ANQGSEA. Trimming stripped 7 bases from V and 4 bases from J, with 16 bases between. DNA of the CDR3: TGCAGCGGTCTCAGGGGAGGGAGCACTGAAGCTTTCTTT. This codes for CSGLRGGSTEAFF.

This clone came up a few times. The gene calls are TRBV11-3 and TRBJ2-7; tentative D call: TRBD1 (6 bases). CDR1 is SGHNT, CDR2 YENEEA, per germline. V was shortened by 8 bases and J by 5 bases, with 22 bases between the two germline ends. This CDR3 contains 15 residues. For the CDR3, the DNA is TGTGCCAGCGAATTCGACCACGCAGGGGACCACGAGCAGTACTTC. As protein: CASEFDHAGDHEQYF.

The rearrangement uses TRBV5-1 and TRBJ1-1; TRBD1 agrees at 7 bases. Germline CDR1 SGHRS, CDR2 YFSETQ. This CDR3 is built from 17 residues. V shed 4 bases, J shed 0 bases, and the junction held 12 bases outside the gene matches. DNA for the CDR3: TGCGCCAGCAGCCGTCAGGGGGGTCCCCGGATGAACACTGAAGCTTTCTTT. It translates to CASSRQGGPRMNTEAFF. Looking up the rest from reference TRBV5-1 and TRBJ1-1 gives the full variable domain: KAGVTQTPRYLIKTRGQQVTLSCSPISGHRSVSWYQQTPGQGLQFLFEYFSETQRNKGNFPGRFSGRQFSNSRSEMNVSTLELGDSALYLCASSRQGGPRMNTEAFFGQGTRLTVV.

The rearrangement uses TRBV7-2 and TRBJ2-1; D is unclear. V dropped 2 bases and J dropped 5 bases, with 4 bases sitting between them. The V gene's germline CDR1 is SGHTA and CDR2 FQGNSA. This CDR3 has 12 amino acids. In DNA, the CDR3 is TGTGCCAGCAGCTTATCGGACAATGAGCAGTTCTTC. Amino acids: CASSLSDNEQFF.

A few counts support this clone. The CDR3 reads CASSQTATSGRMNEQFF. DNA for the CDR3: TGTGCCAGCAGCCAAACCGCGACTAGCGGGAGAATGAATGAGCAGTTCTTC. This chain links TRBV7-9 with TRBJ2-1; 12 bases are a match to TRBD2. This CDR3 region has 17 residues. Germline V gene data show CDR1 as SEHNR and CDR2 as FQNEAQ (reference sequence). V shed 5 bases, J shed 7 bases, and the junction held 12 bases outside the gene matches.

This clone appeared a few times. The junction differs from germline at one of its ends, possibly a read error. The chain uses TRBV7-7 and TRBJ2-5; D might be TRBD2 (5 bases). The germline V gene encodes CDR1 SSHAT and CDR2 FNYEAQ (reference sequence). The CDR3 length is 13 residues. The CDR3 DNA sequence: TGTGCTAGCAGCTTAGCGTCGCAAGAGACCCAGTACTTC. Amino acid sequence: CASSLASQETQYF.

In this sample, this clone turned up once. The V and J genes are TRBV4-3 and TRBJ2-2; 8 bases align to TRBD1. This CDR3 has 15 amino acids. Losses at the gene ends were 1 base for V and 5 bases for J; bases not matched to a gene: 3. CDR1 is LGHNA, CDR2 YSLEER, per germline. CDR3 loop: CASSQGTGRTGELFF. CDR3 in DNA: TGCGCCAGCAGCCAAGGGACAGGGCGAACCGGGGAGCTGTTTTTT.